The rows below give T cell receptor beta chains drawn from one sample of a study of cytomegalovirus exposure and HLA in healthy donors. TCRdb keeps only in-frame clones here, not all; method: immunoSEQ multiplex PCR. The table records approximately 97,000 clones, under 90% of them present only once. Sequencing was done on a sample of PBMCs. The receptors derive from a woman aged 70 to 79 in good health and CMV-seropositive. CDR3s include the opening cysteine and the closing phenylalanine or tryptophan. A D gene is named only where the DNA matches it firmly. Size is omitted from some rows. Given values are once, few, many or a class for expanded clones.

length | D | J | size | V | DNA | CDR3
15 | TRBD2 | TRBJ2-1 | few | TRBV5-4 | TGTGCCAGCAGCTTAGGTAGCGGGAGTACCGGTGAGCAGTTCTTC | CASSLGSGSTGEQFF
15 | . | TRBJ2-5 | . | TRBV5-1 | TGCGCCAGCAGCTTGAACGCGGAAGGGGGAGAGACCCAGTACTTC | CASSLNAEGGETQYF
16 | TRBD2 | TRBJ2-5 | . | TRBV10-1 | TGCGCCAGCAGTAAGGGTCCGACTAGCGGCCAAGAGACCCAGTACTTC | CASSKGPTSGQETQYF
12 | . | TRBJ1-1 | . | TRBV7-9 | TGTGCCAGCAGCTCCCCTGTCACTGAAGCTTTCTTT | CASSSPVTEAFF
13 | . | TRBJ2-7 | . | TRBV5-1 | TGCGCCAGCAGCTTGGGGTGGAGGGCCGAGCAGTACTTC | CASSLGWRAEQYF
16 | . | TRBJ2-7 | once | TRBV7-2 | TGTGCCAGCAGCTTAGCGGGGGCCGACCCGTCCTACGAGCAGTACTTC | CASSLAGADPSYEQYF
16 | TRBD2 | TRBJ2-2 | . | TRBV18 | TGTGCCAGCTCACCCGGGACTAGCGGGAACACCGGGGAGCTGTTTTTT | CASSPGTSGNTGELFF
15 | . | TRBJ2-1 | few | TRBV9 | TGTGCCAGCAGTCGTAGAATGTGGTCCTACAATGAGCAGTTCTTC | CASSRRMWSYNEQFF
16 | TRBD1 | TRBJ1-5 | . | TRBV28 | TGTGCCAGCAGTTTGGCAGGGACAGGGGGCCCTCAGCCCCAGCATTTT | CASSLAGTGGPQPQHF
15 | TRBD2 | TRBJ2-1 | . | TRBV5-4 | TGTGCCAGCAGCGTCTCTAGCGGAACTTACAATGAGCAGTTCTTC | CASSVSSGTYNEQFF
15 | . | TRBJ2-2 | . | TRBV19 | TGTGCCAGTAGATCCCGGGACTGGAACACCGGGGAGCTGTTTTTT | CASRSRDWNTGELFF